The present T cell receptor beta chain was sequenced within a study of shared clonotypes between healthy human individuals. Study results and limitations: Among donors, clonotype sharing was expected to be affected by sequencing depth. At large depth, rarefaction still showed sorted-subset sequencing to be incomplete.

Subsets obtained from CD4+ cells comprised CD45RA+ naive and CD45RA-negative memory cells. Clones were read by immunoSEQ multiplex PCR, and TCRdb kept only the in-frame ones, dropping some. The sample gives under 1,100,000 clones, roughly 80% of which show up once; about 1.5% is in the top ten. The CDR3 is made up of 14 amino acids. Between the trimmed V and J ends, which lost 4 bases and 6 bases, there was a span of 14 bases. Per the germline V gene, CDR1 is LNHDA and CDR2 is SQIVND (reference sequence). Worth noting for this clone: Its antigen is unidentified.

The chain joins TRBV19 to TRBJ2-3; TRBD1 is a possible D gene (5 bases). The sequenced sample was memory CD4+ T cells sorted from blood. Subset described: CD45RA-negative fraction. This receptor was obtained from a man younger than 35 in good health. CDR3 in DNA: TGTGCCAGTAGTAATGGGGCTAGGCGGGATACGCAGTATTTT. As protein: CASSNGARRDTQYF.